Sequencing of this T cell receptor beta chain was carried out in a study of control samples from healthy donors and cancer patients. Profiled with immunoSEQ multiplex PCR; TCRdb holds only in-frame clones, not every one. The data show 150,000 or so clones, 93% seen once. This CDR3 region has 16 residues. Germline assignment: CDR1 SQVTM and CDR2 ANQGSEA. Trimming cost V 4 bases and J 5 bases; bases outside gene matches: 15. V gene TRBV29-1 combines with J gene TRBJ2-5, with 8 positions matching TRBD2. The source is a man between 45 and 60 years old in good health. The sample consisted of blood. The CDR3 loop reads CSVVTGQAGGAETQYF. The CDR3 DNA is TGCAGCGTTGTAACGGGTCAGGCGGGAGGTGCGGAGACCCAGTACTTC.